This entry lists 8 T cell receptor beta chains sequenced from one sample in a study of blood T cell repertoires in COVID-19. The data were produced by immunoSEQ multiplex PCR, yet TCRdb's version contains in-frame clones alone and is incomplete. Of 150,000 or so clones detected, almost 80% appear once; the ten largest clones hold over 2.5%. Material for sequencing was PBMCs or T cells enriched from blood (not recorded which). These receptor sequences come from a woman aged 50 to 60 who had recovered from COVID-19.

The DNA for the CDR3 is TGTGCCAGCAGCTTATTTCCGGTCCGGCAAGAGACCCAGTACTTC. This translates into CASSLFPVRQETQYF. V gene TRBV5-5 combines with J gene TRBJ2-5; D is unclear. Germline CDR1 reads SGHKS; CDR2 reads YYEKEE (reference sequence). The length of the CDR3 is 15 residues. Between the trimmed V and J ends, which lost 2 bases and 2 bases, there was a span of 13 bases.

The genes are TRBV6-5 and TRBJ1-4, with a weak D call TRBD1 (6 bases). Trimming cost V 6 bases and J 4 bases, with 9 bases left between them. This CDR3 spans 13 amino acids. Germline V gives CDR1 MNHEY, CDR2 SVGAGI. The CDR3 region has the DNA TGTGCCAGCAGCCGACAGGATAATGAAAAACTGTTTTTT. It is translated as CASSRQDNEKLFF.

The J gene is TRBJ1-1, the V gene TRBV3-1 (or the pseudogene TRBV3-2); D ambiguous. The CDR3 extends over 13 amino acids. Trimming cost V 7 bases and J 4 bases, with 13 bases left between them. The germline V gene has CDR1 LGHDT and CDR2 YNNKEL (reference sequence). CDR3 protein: CASTSGAGTEAFF. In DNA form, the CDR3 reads TGTGCCAGCACGTCGGGAGCTGGCACTGAAGCTTTCTTT.

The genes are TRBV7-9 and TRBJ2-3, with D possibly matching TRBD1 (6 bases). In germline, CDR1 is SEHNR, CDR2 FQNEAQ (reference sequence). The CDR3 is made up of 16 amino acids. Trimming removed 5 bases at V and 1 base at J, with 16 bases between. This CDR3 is CASSIQGRWGTDTQYF. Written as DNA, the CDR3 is TGTGCCAGCAGCATTCAGGGGCGGTGGGGCACAGATACGCAGTATTTT.

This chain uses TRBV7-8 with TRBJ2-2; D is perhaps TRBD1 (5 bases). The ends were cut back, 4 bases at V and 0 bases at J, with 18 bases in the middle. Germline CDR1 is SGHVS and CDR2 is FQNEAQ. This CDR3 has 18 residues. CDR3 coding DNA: TGTGCCAGCAGCTCCCGACAGTTGTTAGGAACGAACACCGGGGAGCTGTTTTTT. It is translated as CASSSRQLLGTNTGELFF.

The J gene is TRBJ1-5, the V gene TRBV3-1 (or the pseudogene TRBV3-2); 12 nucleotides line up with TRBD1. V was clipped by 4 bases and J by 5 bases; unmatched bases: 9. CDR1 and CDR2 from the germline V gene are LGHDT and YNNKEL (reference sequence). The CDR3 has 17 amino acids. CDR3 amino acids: CASSPSRDRGLYQPQHF. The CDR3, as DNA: TGTGCCAGCAGCCCCTCCCGGGACAGGGGGCTTTATCAGCCCCAGCATTTT.

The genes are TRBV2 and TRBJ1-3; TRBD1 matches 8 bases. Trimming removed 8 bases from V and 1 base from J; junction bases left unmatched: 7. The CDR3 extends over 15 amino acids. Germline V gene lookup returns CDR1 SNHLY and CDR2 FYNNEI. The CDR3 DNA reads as TGTGCCAGCCTCGGGGACAGGTCATCTGGAAACACCATATATTTT. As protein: CASLGDRSSGNTIYF.

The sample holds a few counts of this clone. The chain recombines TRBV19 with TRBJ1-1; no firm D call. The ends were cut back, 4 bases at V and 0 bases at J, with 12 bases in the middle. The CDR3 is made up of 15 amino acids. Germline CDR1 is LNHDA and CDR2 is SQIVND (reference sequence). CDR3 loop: CASSSPREVNTEAFF. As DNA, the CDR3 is TGTGCCAGTAGTAGCCCAAGAGAAGTGAACACTGAAGCTTTCTTT.